The rows below give T cell receptor beta chains drawn from one sample of a study of T cells in Graves' hyperthyroidism and ophthalmopathy. TCRdb ran MiXCR on the multiplex PCR reads and lists one entry per CDR3 protein. The sample yields 200,000 to 250,000 distinct CDR3 sequences, roughly a quarter seen once. Material for sequencing was blood. The receptors here all came from a woman aged 40 to 50 with Graves' ophthalmopathy. CDR3s include the opening cysteine and the closing phenylalanine or tryptophan. A D gene is named only where the DNA matches it firmly. The listing skips clone size in some rows; elsewhere it reads once, few, many or a size class.

NA NA TRBJ1-1 TRBV12-3/TRBV12-4 CASSSYKRDSRNTEAFF TGTGCCAGCAGTTCCTACAAAAGGGATTCCCGGAACACTGAAGCTTTCTTT
NA NA TRBJ1-3 TRBV28 CATAEGGRGVSGNTIYF TGTGCCACCGCTGAAGGGGGGAGGGGCGTCTCTGGAAACACCATATATTTT
many TRBD2 TRBJ2-5 TRBV9 CASSGGGQETQYF TGTGCCAGCAGCGGGGGGGGCCAAGAGACCCAGTACTTC
many NA TRBJ1-2 TRBV20-1 CSARDPLGQRNYGYTF TGCAGTGCTAGAGATCCGCTTGGACAGAGAAACTATGGCTACACCTTC
many NA TRBJ2-4 TRBV29-1 CSAVGDIQYF TGCAGCGCCGTGGGGGACATTCAGTACTTC
once NA TRBJ2-7 TRBV6-1 CASSERDLLYEQYF TGTGCCAGCAGTGAACGGGACCTTCTCTACGAGCAGTACTTC
many TRBD2 TRBJ2-7 TRBV20-1 CSARDLASGGYEQYF TGCAGTGCTAGAGATCTTGCGAGCGGGGGCTACGAGCAGTACTTC
many TRBD2 TRBJ2-4 TRBV7-2 CASSLSGGSMDIQYF TGTGCCAGCAGCCTTAGCGGGGGAAGTATGGACATTCAGTACTTC
many NA TRBJ2-7 TRBV2 CASTLANTGSSYEQYF TGTGCCAGTACATTGGCAAATACAGGGAGCTCCTACGAGCAGTACTTC
many NA TRBJ2-6 TRBV5-2 CASNPKLVGVSGANVLTF TGTGCCAGCAACCCCAAGCTAGTAGGAGTCTCTGGGGCCAACGTCCTGACTTTC
many TRBD1 TRBJ2-5 TRBV29-1 CSVVQGATETQYF TGCAGCGTTGTTCAGGGGGCTACGGAGACCCAGTACTTC
many TRBD1 TRBJ1-1 TRBV30 CAWRQGLNTEAFF TGTGCCTGGAGACAGGGGCTGAACACTGAAGCTTTCTTT
many TRBD1 TRBJ1-2 TRBV25-1 CASWDSNYGYTF TGTGCCAGCTGGGACAGTAACTATGGCTACACCTTC
many TRBD1 TRBJ1-6 TRBV28 CASSSRTGWDSPLHF TGTGCCAGCAGTTCCCGGACAGGGTGGGATTCACCCCTCCACTTT
few NA TRBJ1-2 TRBV6-1 CASSMTRNYGYTF TGTGCCAGCAGTATGACAAGGAACTATGGCTACACCTTC
NA NA TRBJ1-1 TRBV6-2/TRBV6-3 CASSPMDSWEVGFF TGTGCCAGCAGCCCCATGGACAGTTGGGAAGTGGGTTTCTTT
NA NA TRBJ2-5 TRBV24-1 CATSGRGTSPKETQYF TGTGCCACCAGTGGCCGAGGGACCTCTCCTAAAGAGACCCAGTACTTC
many NA TRBJ1-3 TRBV20-1 CSARIGNTIYF TGCAGTGCCAGAATCGGAAACACCATATATTTT
many NA TRBJ2-7 TRBV7-8 CASSTNRVYEQYF TGTGCCAGCAGCACGAACAGGGTGTACGAGCAGTACTTC